A selection of T cell receptor beta chains follows, all from one sample in a study of cytomegalovirus exposure and HLA in healthy donors. The method was immunoSEQ multiplex PCR; TCRdb's version includes in-frame clones alone and lacks a portion of them. The repertoire consists of 70,000 or so clones, with around 64% occurring once and the leading ten covering roughly 3%. The sample was PBMCs. Receptors originate from a woman in her 50s in good health and CMV-seronegative. The CDR3 runs from the conserved cysteine through the conserved F or W. D genes are given only for firm matches. The size entry is marked missing in some rows and otherwise reads once, few, many or a size class.

CDR3 length	V gene	D gene	clone size	J gene	CDR3 DNA	CDR3 protein
15	TRBV12-5	TRBD1	.	TRBJ1-1	TGTGCTAGTGGTTTGTTTTCAGGGGGGTCCACTGAAGCTTTCTTT	CASGLFSGGSTEAFF
16	TRBV27	TRBD2	.	TRBJ2-1	TGTGCCAGCAGGCGACTAGCGGGAGCTCAATACAATGAGCAGTTCTTC	CASRRLAGAQYNEQFF
14	TRBV19	TRBD1	.	TRBJ1-4	TGTGCCAGTACCGCGGACAGGGGATATGAAAAACTGTTTTTT	CASTADRGYEKLFF
17	TRBV7-2	.	few	TRBJ2-2	TGTGCCAGCAGCCCCCGGTTGATAGCGGAGAACACCGGGGAGCTGTTTTTT	CASSPRLIAENTGELFF
15	TRBV11-1	TRBD1	few	TRBJ2-7	TGTGCCAGCAGCCCCCAGGACAGGGTTGACTACGAGCAGTACTTC	CASSPQDRVDYEQYF
13	TRBV7-9	TRBD1	once	TRBJ1-4	TGTGCCAGCAGCTGGACAGGGAGCGAAAAACTGTTTTTT	CASSWTGSEKLFF
17	TRBV18	TRBD1	.	TRBJ1-1	TGTGCCAGCTCACCACGGCGGTCAGGGGGCTCGTACACTGAAGCTTTCTTT	CASSPRRSGGSYTEAFF
14	TRBV9	.	.	TRBJ2-7	TGTGCCAGCAGCGGCCGGGACAACCACTACGAGCAGTACTTC	CASSGRDNHYEQYF
15	TRBV7-9	.	.	TRBJ2-2	TGTGCCAGCAGCGAAGGACAGCTAAACACCGGGGAGCTGTTTTTT	CASSEGQLNTGELFF
13	TRBV5-1	.	.	TRBJ1-2	TGCGCCAGCAGCTTGCCCGGGAGTAATGGCTACACCTTC	CASSLPGSNGYTF
15	TRBV5-8	.	.	TRBJ2-3	TGTGCCAGCAGCCGGGATTTGGCAGGCACAGATACGCAGTATTTT	CASSRDLAGTDTQYF
14	TRBV7-2	.	.	TRBJ1-5	TGTGCCAGCAGCGCACAGGGAGGCAATCAGCCCCAGCATTTT	CASSAQGGNQPQHF
15	TRBV27	TRBD2	.	TRBJ2-7	TGTGCCAGCACCAAAGAGGGGACTAGGCGAGGCGAGCAGTACTTC	CASTKEGTRRGEQYF
15	TRBV5-1	TRBD1	.	TRBJ2-2	TGCGCCAGCAGCGTACAGGGGACGAACACCGGGGAGCTGTTTTTT	CASSVQGTNTGELFF
20	TRBV5-1	TRBD2	.	TRBJ2-1	TGCGCCAGCAGCTTGTGGGGTGGGAGTAGCGGGATGAGCTCCTACAATGAGCAGTTCTTC	CASSLWGGSSGMSSYNEQFF
13	TRBV30	TRBD1	few	TRBJ1-1	TGTGCCTGGAAGGGACAGGGCTTCACTGAAGCTTTCTTT	CAWKGQGFTEAFF
15	TRBV29-1	.	.	TRBJ1-5	TGCAGCTTCCAAGGCCCGGGGGGCTCGGGGCAGCCCCAGCATTTT	CSFQGPGGSGQPQHF
15	TRBV7-2	.	once	TRBJ2-7	TGTGCCAGCAGCCTCCGACTATCCAGCTCCTACGAGCAGTACTTC	CASSLRLSSSYEQYF
14	TRBV29-1	TRBD1	once	TRBJ1-1	TGCAGCGTTGAGCCGAACAGGGGGAGCACTGAAGCTTTCTTT	CSVEPNRGSTEAFF
16	TRBV9	TRBD1	.	TRBJ2-1	TGTGCCAGCAGCCCGGGGACAGGGGCCCCCTACAATGAGCAGTTCTTC	CASSPGTGAPYNEQFF
16	TRBV15	TRBD1	.	TRBJ1-3	TGTGCCACCAGCAGAGATAGAGCGGACACAGGGGACACCATATATTTT	CATSRDRADTGDTIYF
15	TRBV12-5	TRBD2	.	TRBJ2-1	TGTGCTAGTGGTTTTGGACTAGCGGGATACAATGAGCAGTTCTTC	CASGFGLAGYNEQFF
15	TRBV5-1	TRBD1	.	TRBJ2-4	TGCGCCAGCAGCGTCCGTCCGGACAGGGAAAACATTCAGTACTTC	CASSVRPDRENIQYF
14	TRBV21-1	.	few	TRBJ1-4	TGTGCCACTCCATTTGGACAAGCCCCCGAAAAACTGTTTTTT	CATPFGQAPEKLFF
14	TRBV13	.	once	TRBJ1-5	TGTGCCAGCAGCTTAGGACAGGAGGGGCGGCCCCAGCATTTT	CASSLGQEGRPQHF